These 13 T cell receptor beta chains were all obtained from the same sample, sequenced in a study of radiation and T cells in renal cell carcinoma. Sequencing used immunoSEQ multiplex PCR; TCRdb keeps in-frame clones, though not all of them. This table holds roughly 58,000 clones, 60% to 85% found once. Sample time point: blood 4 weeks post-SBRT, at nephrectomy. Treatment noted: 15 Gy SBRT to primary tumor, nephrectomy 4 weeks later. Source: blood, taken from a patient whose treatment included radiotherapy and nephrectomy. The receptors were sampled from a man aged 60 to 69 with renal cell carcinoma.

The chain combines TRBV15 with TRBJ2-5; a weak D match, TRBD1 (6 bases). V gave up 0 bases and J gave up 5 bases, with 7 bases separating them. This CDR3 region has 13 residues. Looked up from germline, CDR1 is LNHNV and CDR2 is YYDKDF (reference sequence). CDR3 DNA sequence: TGTGCCACCAGCAGAGAGCAGGGGGAGACCCAGTACTTC. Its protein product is CATSREQGETQYF.

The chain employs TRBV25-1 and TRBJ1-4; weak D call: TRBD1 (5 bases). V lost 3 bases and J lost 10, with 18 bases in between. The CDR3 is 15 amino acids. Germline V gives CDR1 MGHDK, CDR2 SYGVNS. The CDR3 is CASSEAGTGSRKLFF. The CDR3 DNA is TGTGCCAGCAGTGAGGCAGGCACAGGAAGTCGAAAACTGTTTTTT.

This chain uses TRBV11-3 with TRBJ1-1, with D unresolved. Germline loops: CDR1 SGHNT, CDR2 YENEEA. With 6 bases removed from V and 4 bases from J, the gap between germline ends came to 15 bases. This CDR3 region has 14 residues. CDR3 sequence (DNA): TGTGCCAGCAGTGCTGCCATCGCGAGCACTGAAGCTTTCTTT. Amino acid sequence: CASSAAIASTEAFF.

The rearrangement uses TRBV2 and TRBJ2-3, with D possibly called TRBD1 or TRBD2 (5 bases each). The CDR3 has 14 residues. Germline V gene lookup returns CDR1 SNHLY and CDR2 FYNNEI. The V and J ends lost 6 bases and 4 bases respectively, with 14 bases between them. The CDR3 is CASRRTVGADTQYF. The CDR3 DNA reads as TGTGCCAGCAGAAGGACGGTGGGGGCAGATACGCAGTATTTT.

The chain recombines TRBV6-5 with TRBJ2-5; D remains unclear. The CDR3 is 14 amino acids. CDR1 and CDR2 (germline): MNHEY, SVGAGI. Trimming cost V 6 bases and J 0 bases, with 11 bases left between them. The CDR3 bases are TGTGCCAGCAGCCCTACCGCGTACCAAGAGACCCAGTACTTC. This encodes CASSPTAYQETQYF.

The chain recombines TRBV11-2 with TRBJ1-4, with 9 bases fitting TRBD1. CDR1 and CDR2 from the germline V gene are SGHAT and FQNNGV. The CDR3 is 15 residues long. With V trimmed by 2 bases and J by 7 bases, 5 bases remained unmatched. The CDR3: CASSLPGQGREKLFF. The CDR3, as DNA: TGTGCCAGCAGCTTACCGGGACAGGGACGTGAAAAACTGTTTTTT.

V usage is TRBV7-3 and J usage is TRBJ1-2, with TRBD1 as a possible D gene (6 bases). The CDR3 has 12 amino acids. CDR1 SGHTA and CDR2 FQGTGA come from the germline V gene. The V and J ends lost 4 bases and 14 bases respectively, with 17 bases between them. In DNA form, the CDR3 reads TGTGCCAGCAGCTACCCACAGGGTGTTCAAACCTTC. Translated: CASSYPQGVQTF. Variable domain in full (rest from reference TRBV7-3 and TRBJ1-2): GAGVSQTPSNKVTEKGKYVELRCDPISGHTALYWYRQSLGQGPEFLIYFQGTGAADDSGLPNDRFFAVRPEGSVSTLKIQRTERGDSAVYLCASSYPQGVQTFGSGTRLTVV.

CDR3 residues: CASGGTGGSEQYV. The CDR3 DNA sequence: TGTGCCAGCGGGGGGACAGGGGGTTCCGAGCAGTACGTC. The chain has TRBV2 and TRBJ2-7; 11 bases agree with TRBD1. With V trimmed by 8 bases and J by 6 bases, 6 bases remained unmatched. The CDR3 has 13 amino acids. Germline V gives CDR1 SNHLY, CDR2 FYNNEI.

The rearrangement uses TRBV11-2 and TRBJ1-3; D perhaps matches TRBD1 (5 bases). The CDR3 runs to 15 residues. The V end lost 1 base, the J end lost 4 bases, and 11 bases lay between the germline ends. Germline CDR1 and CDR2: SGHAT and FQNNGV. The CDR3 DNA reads TGTGCCAGCAGCTTAGTGCAGGGACCGGGAAACACCATATATTTT. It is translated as CASSLVQGPGNTIYF.

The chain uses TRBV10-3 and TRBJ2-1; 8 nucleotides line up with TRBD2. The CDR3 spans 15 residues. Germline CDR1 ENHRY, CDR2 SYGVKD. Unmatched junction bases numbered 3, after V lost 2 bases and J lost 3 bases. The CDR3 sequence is CAISEASGYYNEQFF. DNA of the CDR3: TGTGCCATCAGTGAGGCTAGCGGGTACTACAATGAGCAGTTCTTC.

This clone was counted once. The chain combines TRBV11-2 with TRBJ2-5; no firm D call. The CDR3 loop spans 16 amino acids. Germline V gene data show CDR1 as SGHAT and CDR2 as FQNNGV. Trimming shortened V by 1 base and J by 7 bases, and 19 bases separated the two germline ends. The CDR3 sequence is CASSLAPSSRAGTQYF. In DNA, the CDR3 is TGTGCCAGCAGCTTAGCCCCCTCCTCTAGAGCAGGGACCCAGTACTTC.

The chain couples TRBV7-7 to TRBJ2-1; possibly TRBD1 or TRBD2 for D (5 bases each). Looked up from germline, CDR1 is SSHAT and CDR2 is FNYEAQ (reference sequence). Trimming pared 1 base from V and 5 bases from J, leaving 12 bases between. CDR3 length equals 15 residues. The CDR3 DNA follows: TGTGCCAGCAGCTTAGACGGGACGAAAAACAATGAGCAGTTCTTC. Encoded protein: CASSLDGTKNNEQFF.

As DNA, the CDR3 is TGTGCCAGCAGCACATCAGGACGTGTCTTCTATGGCTACACCTTC. This gives the protein CASSTSGRVFYGYTF. This chain links TRBV7-8 with TRBJ1-2, with D unresolved. Trimming left V 5 bases short and J 4 bases short, with 17 bases between. Germline assignment: CDR1 SGHVS and CDR2 FQNEAQ. The CDR3 runs to 15 residues.